This TCR beta chain originates from a study of PD-1 blockade in classical Hodgkin lymphoma. About the study: Patients were administered nivolumab (3 mg/kg intravenously) every 2 weeks. Points from the study as a whole: Whoever responded completely had baseline diversity much like that seen in newly diagnosed patients. CD4+ TCR diversity, unlike CD8+, rose significantly by C4D1.

The protocol was immunoSEQ multiplex PCR, while the TCRdb copy is restricted to in-frame clones and leaves out a portion. The sample includes fewer than 110,000 clones, 75% to 90% of them seen just once. This clone was counted once. The target antigen is unknown. Autologous stem cell transplantation was followed by relapse in every patient, and brentuximab vedotin exposure varied. Complete response, partial response or progressive disease was recorded as best response. The source material was peripheral blood mononuclear cells (PBMCs), sampled before the second cycle of nivolumab. The receptor comes from a human donor with classical Hodgkin lymphoma.

The CDR3 sequence is CASSGGVTNGYNEQFF. CDR3 sequence (DNA): TGCGCCAGCAGTGGGGGGGTGACTAACGGATACAATGAGCAGTTCTTC. The gene calls are TRBV10-2 and TRBJ2-1; perhaps TRBD2 as D (6 bases). The V and J ends lost 4 bases and 4 bases respectively, with 17 bases between them. Germline CDR1 reads WSHSY; CDR2 reads SAAADI. The CDR3 is 16 amino acids.